This T cell receptor (beta chain) was captured by sequencing in a study of memory CD4+ T cells and cytomegalovirus serostatus. Single viable CD3+CD4+CD8-CD45RO+ cells were sorted as the memory CD4+ T cells. TCRdb keeps only in-frame clones here, not all; method: immunoSEQ multiplex PCR. The sample yields approximately 56,000 clones, about four fifths seen once. The V and J ends lost 0 bases and 6 bases respectively, with 21 bases between them. CDR1 and CDR2 from the germline V gene are MNHEY and SMNVEV (reference sequence). The CDR3 consists of 18 residues. Sequences were obtained from memory CD4+ T cells from blood. V gene TRBV27 combines with J gene TRBJ1-3; TRBD1 is a possible D gene (6 bases). The clonotype was recovered from an adult in good health and CMV-seronegative. CDR3 nucleotides: TGTGCCAGCAGTTTATCCCAAGGGGGTGGCAGGGGTGAAAACACCATATATTTT. Its translation is CASSLSQGGGRGENTIYF.